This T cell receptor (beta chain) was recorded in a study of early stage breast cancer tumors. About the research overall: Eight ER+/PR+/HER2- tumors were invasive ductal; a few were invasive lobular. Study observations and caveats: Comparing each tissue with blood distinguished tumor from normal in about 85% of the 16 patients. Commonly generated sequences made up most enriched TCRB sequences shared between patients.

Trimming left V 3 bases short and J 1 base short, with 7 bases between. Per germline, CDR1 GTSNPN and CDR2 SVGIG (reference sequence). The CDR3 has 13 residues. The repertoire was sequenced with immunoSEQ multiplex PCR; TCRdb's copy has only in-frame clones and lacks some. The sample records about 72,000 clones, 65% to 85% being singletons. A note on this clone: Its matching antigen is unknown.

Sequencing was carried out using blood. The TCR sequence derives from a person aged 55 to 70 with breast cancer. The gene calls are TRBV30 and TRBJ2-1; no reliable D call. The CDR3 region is CAWRQTSYNEQFF. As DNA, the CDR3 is TGTGCCTGGAGACAGACATCCTACAATGAGCAGTTCTTC.